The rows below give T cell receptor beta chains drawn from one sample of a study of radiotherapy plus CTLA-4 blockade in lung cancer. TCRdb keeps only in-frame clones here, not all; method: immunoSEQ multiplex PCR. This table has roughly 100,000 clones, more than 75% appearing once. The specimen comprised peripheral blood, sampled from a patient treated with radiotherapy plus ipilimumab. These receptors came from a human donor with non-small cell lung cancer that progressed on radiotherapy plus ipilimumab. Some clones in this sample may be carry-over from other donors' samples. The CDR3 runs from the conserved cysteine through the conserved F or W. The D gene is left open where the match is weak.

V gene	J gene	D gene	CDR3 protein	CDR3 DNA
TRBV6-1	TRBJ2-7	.	CASSERPSYEQYF	TGTGCCAGCAGTGAACGGCCCTCCTACGAGCAGTACTTC
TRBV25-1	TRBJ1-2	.	CASSVERDGYTF	TGTGCCAGCAGTGTGGAGCGGGATGGCTACACCTTC
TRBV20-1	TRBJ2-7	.	CSARSSYEQYF	TGCAGTGCTAGGAGCTCCTACGAGCAGTACTTC
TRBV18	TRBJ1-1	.	CASSLRTIPNTEAFF	TGTGCCAGCTCCCTTCGGACAATACCGAACACTGAAGCTTTCTTT
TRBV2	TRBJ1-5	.	CASSDKWDHSNQPQHF	TGTGCCAGCAGTGATAAGTGGGATCATAGCAATCAGCCCCAGCATTTT
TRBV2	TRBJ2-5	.	CASSYYRDETQYF	TGTGCCAGCAGTTACTACAGGGACGAGACCCAGTACTTC
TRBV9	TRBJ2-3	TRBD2	CASSVDSLAGYTDTQYF	TGTGCCAGCAGCGTAGACTCTTTAGCGGGCTACACAGATACGCAGTATTTT
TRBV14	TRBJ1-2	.	CASSQGGGAYGYTF	TGTGCCAGCAGCCAAGGGGGGGGCGCCTATGGCTACACCTTC
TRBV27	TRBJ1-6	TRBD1	CASSRTGDDSPLHF	TGTGCCAGCAGTCGGACAGGGGATGATTCACCCCTCCACTTT
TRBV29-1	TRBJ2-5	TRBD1	CSVRDRVYQETQYF	TGCAGCGTTAGGGACAGGGTTTACCAAGAGACCCAGTACTTC
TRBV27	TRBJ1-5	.	CASSLWAGDQPQHF	TGTGCCAGCAGTTTATGGGCAGGAGATCAGCCCCAGCATTTT
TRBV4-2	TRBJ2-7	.	CASSATGGSYEQYF	TGTGCCAGCAGCGCAACTGGGGGCTCCTACGAGCAGTACTTC
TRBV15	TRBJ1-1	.	CATSRDRGLLIF	TGTGCCACCAGCAGAGATCGCGGCCTCCTAATCTTT
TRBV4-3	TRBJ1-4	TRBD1	CASSQEGTGDEKLFF	TGCGCCAGCAGCCAAGAGGGAACAGGGGATGAAAAACTGTTTTTT